Below are 5 T cell receptor beta chains sequenced from a single sample in a study of T cells in Graves' hyperthyroidism and ophthalmopathy. TCR beta CDR3 regions were amplified from RNA transcripts. The TCR CDR3 first-round RT-PCR relied on the HTBI primer set. From the multiplex PCR reads, TCRdb called clonotypes with MiXCR, one entry per CDR3 protein. Of hundreds of thousands of distinct CDR3 sequences detected, approximately 15% appear once; the ten largest clones hold roughly a tenth. The sequencing sample was made of blood. The receptors were sampled from a young woman with Graves' hyperthyroidism.

The chain recombines TRBV5-4 with TRBJ2-3; D possibly uses TRBD1 or TRBD2 (5 bases each). The CDR3 has 16 amino acids. V was trimmed by 0 bases and J by 1 base, leaving 12 bases between them. CDR1 is SGHNT and CDR2 is YYREEE in the germline V gene (reference sequence). CDR3 sequence reads: CASSLGRGVGTDTQYF. For the CDR3, the DNA is TGTGCCAGCAGCTTGGGAAGAGGGGTGGGCACAGATACGCAGTATTTT. Looking up the rest from reference TRBV5-4 and TRBJ2-3 gives the full variable domain: ETGVTQSPTHLIKTRGQQVTLRCSSQSGHNTVSWYQQALGQGPQFIFQYYREEENGRGNFPPRFSGLQFPNYSSELNVNALELDDSALYLCASSLGRGVGTDTQYFGPGTRLTVL.

This clonotype has more than one count but fewer than ten. The chain links TRBV10-2 to TRBJ1-1; no reliable D call. Per the germline V gene, CDR1 is WSHSY and CDR2 is SAAADI. The CDR3 consists of 15 residues. The V and J ends lost 3 bases and 7 bases respectively, with 18 bases between them. CDR3 residues: CASSDPYERAGEAFF. CDR3 coding DNA: TGCGCCAGCAGTGACCCCTACGAGCGGGCTGGTGAAGCTTTCTTT.

This clonotype occurred a few times. The V gene is TRBV30, the J gene TRBJ2-6; D is ambiguous. The V gene lost 3 bases and the J gene lost 0 bases, with 6 bases spanning the gap. Germline-derived CDR1 and CDR2 are GTSNPN and SVGIG (reference sequence). The CDR3 is made up of 14 amino acids. The CDR3 region is CAWSLASGANVLTF. CDR3 coding DNA: TGTGCCTGGAGCTTGGCCTCTGGGGCCAACGTCCTGACTTTC.

The chain uses TRBV4-3 and TRBJ2-1, with TRBD2 matching 9 bases. J lost 6 bases, V lost 0 bases, and 6 bases had no gene match. Per the germline V gene, CDR1 is LGHNA and CDR2 is YSLEER. The length of the CDR3 is 16 residues. The CDR3 reads CASSQDTDSGSNEQFF. CDR3 nucleotides: TGCGCCAGCAGCCAAGATACTGATAGCGGGAGCAATGAGCAGTTCTTC.

The chain joins TRBV6-1 to TRBJ2-7; the D is unclear. V gave up 6 bases and J gave up 3 bases, with 9 bases separating them. The V gene's germline CDR1 is MNHNS and CDR2 SASEGT. CDR3 length: 12 residues. The CDR3 DNA reads TGTGCCAGCAGAAACCACAACTACGAGCAGTACTTC. It translates to CASRNHNYEQYF.